This T cell receptor beta chain was sequenced for a study of blood T cell repertoires in COVID-19. Study-level background: From the United States, Italy and Spain came samples of acute and convalescent COVID-19. T cells, B-cell-depleted T cells, or PBMCs provided the cDNA or gDNA that served as material.

The length of the CDR3 is 15 residues. V was clipped by 2 bases and J by 4 bases, with 15 bases between them. Looked up from germline, CDR1 is SGDLS and CDR2 is YYNGEE. The repertoire was sequenced with immunoSEQ multiplex PCR; TCRdb's copy has only in-frame clones and lacks some. This sample has around 260,000 clones, with around 89% found just once. The specimen was peripheral blood. This chain joins TRBV9 and TRBJ2-5; the D gene is possibly TRBD2 (7 bases). The source is a man aged 30 to 39 with acute or convalescent COVID-19. CDR3 protein: CASSVSRRGGETQYF. The CDR3 DNA is TGTGCCAGCAGCGTCTCTAGGAGGGGGGGAGAGACCCAGTACTTC.